This is a list of T cell receptor beta chains from one sample in a study of circulating CD8 cells and anti-PD-1 response in melanoma. MiXCR, run by TCRdb on the reads, gives a single entry per CDR3 protein. The repertoire holds some 280 distinct CDR3 sequences, with 8% to 9.5% as singletons. Sample: CD8+ T cells from PBMCs, taken at baseline or after one month of anti-PD-1 therapy (not recorded which). These TCRs come from a human donor with melanoma. Each CDR3 is given with its conserved first and last residue. A D gene is named only where the DNA matches it firmly. Clone size appears in some rows only: once, few, many, or a class for an expanded clone.

V,size,D,J,CDR3,DNA
TRBV28,hyperexpanded,NA,TRBJ2-7,CASSPTPKPDRITLDF,TGTGCCAGCAGCCCTACCCCCAAACCTGACAGGATTACTTTGGACTTC
TRBV20-1,medium-sized,TRBD1,TRBJ2-1,CSARDPDRVWPNEQFF,TGCAGTGCTAGAGATCCCGACAGGGTCTGGCCGAATGAGCAGTTCTTC
TRBV28,few,NA,TRBJ1-3,CASRLTPNSGNTIYF,TGTGCCAGCAGACTTACACCCAACTCTGGAAACACCATATATTTT
TRBV30,medium-sized,TRBD2,TRBJ2-7,CAWSLTGGPHEQYF,TGTGCCTGGAGTCTCACGGGAGGGCCCCACGAGCAGTACTTC
TRBV19,medium-sized,TRBD2,TRBJ2-1,CASSSLAGAFEQFF,TGTGCCAGTAGTTCGTTAGCGGGAGCGTTTGAGCAGTTCTTC
TRBV7-3,large,TRBD2,TRBJ2-5,CASSSRLAGPQETQYF,TGTGCCAGCAGCTCTCGACTAGCGGGACCCCAAGAGACCCAGTACTTC
TRBV20-1,large,NA,TRBJ1-3,CSARDDRRSGNTIYF,TGCAGTGCTAGAGATGACAGGAGATCTGGAAACACCATATATTTT
TRBV7-2,large,TRBD2,TRBJ2-2,CASSLFPVGRAETGELFF,TGTGCCAGCAGCTTATTCCCTGTCGGGAGGGCCGAGACCGGGGAGCTGTTTTTT
TRBV6-5,large,TRBD1,TRBJ2-1,CASSETGENNEQFF,TGTGCCAGCTCTGAGACAGGGGAAAACAATGAGCAGTTCTTC
TRBV28,medium-sized,NA,TRBJ2-2,CASSLITGMSGELFF,TGTGCCAGCAGTTTAATAACAGGGATGTCCGGGGAGCTGTTTTTT
TRBV7-3,large,TRBD1,TRBJ2-1,CASSPGQGPGNEQFF,TGTGCCAGCAGCCCTGGACAGGGGCCCGGCAATGAGCAGTTCTTC
TRBV2,large,NA,TRBJ2-1,CASSESFRNEQFF,TGTGCCAGCAGTGAATCTTTTCGGAATGAGCAGTTCTTC
TRBV5-6,large,TRBD1,TRBJ1-5,CASSGWDRPNQPQHF,TGTGCCAGCAGCGGCTGGGACAGGCCAAATCAGCCCCAGCATTTT
TRBV28,large,NA,TRBJ2-7,CASSGPRKGRSYEQYF,TGTGCCAGCAGTGGCCCTAGGAAGGGTCGTTCCTACGAGCAGTACTTC
TRBV28,large,NA,TRBJ2-1,CASSSLWESQLSYNEQFF,TGTGCCAGCAGTTCCCTATGGGAAAGCCAACTCTCCTACAATGAGCAGTTCTTC
TRBV28,large,TRBD1,TRBJ2-5,CASSLTTQGWETQYF,TGTGCCAGCAGTCTCACAACACAGGGGTGGGAGACCCAGTACTTC
TRBV4-1,large,TRBD2,TRBJ2-3,CASSQVGGGKYF,TGCGCCAGCAGCCAAGTCGGGGGAGGGAAGTATTTT
TRBV6-1,NA,NA,TRBJ2-5,CASSRTFPQETQYF,TGTGCCAGCAGTAGGACATTTCCCCAAGAGACCCAGTACTTC
TRBV29-1,large,TRBD2,TRBJ2-1,CSVEVWERGFNEQFF,TGCAGCGTTGAAGTATGGGAGCGGGGTTTCAATGAGCAGTTCTTC
TRBV28,medium-sized,NA,TRBJ2-7,CASSLRQEGYEQYF,TGTGCCAGCAGTTTAAGACAGGAAGGCTACGAGCAGTACTTC
TRBV28,large,NA,TRBJ2-7,CASSPPSAGREQYF,TGTGCCAGCAGTCCACCCTCGGCCGGTCGAGAGCAGTACTTC
TRBV20-1,medium-sized,TRBD2,TRBJ2-7,CSARDVSGINYEQYF,TGCAGTGCTAGAGATGTTAGCGGGATAAACTACGAGCAGTACTTC
TRBV2,large,NA,TRBJ1-1,CASSGLRTRTMNTEAFF,TGTGCCAGCAGTGGCCTCCGGACCCGGACCATGAACACTGAAGCTTTCTTT
TRBV29-1,large,TRBD1,TRBJ2-7,CSVEPGQGEYEQYF,TGCAGCGTTGAACCGGGACAGGGGGAGTACGAGCAGTACTTC
TRBV28,large,NA,TRBJ1-1,CASAAGPGTEAFF,TGTGCCAGCGCCGCCGGGCCGGGGACTGAAGCTTTCTTT
TRBV29-1,large,NA,TRBJ2-7,CSAARPRGEQYF,TGCAGTGCCGCGCGGCCTCGCGGCGAGCAGTACTTC
TRBV28,large,NA,TRBJ2-2,CASSFPIKGRTGELFF,TGTGCCAGCAGTTTCCCTATCAAGGGTCGCACCGGGGAGCTGTTTTTT
TRBV6-4,medium-sized,NA,TRBJ2-2,CASSDGTNTGELFF,TGTGCCAGCAGTGACGGGACAAACACCGGGGAGCTGTTTTTT
TRBV28,large,NA,TRBJ1-1,CASRPPLPLNGAHTEAFF,TGTGCCAGCAGGCCGCCCCTGCCCCTAAACGGGGCGCACACTGAAGCTTTCTTT
TRBV11-2,large,TRBD2,TRBJ2-2,CASSLDPGGIGELFF,TGTGCCAGCAGCTTAGACCCGGGGGGGATCGGGGAGCTGTTTTTT
TRBV28,large,TRBD2,TRBJ2-1,CASSLELAGAFVDEQFF,TGTGCCAGCAGTCTCGAACTCGCGGGAGCTTTTGTAGATGAGCAGTTCTTC
TRBV10-3,medium-sized,TRBD2,TRBJ2-2,CAIRAVDGGANTGELFF,TGTGCCATCAGGGCAGTGGACGGGGGGGCTAACACCGGGGAGCTGTTTTTT
TRBV6-6,hyperexpanded,NA,TRBJ2-2,CASGQDFWPNTGELFF,TGTGCCAGCGGACAAGATTTTTGGCCGAACACCGGGGAGCTGTTTTTT
TRBV6-2/TRBV6-3,large,NA,TRBJ2-7,CASSLADSSYEQYF,TGTGCCAGCAGTTTAGCGGACAGCTCCTACGAGCAGTACTTC
TRBV20-1,large,NA,TRBJ1-3,CSARDHARSGNTIYF,TGCAGTGCTAGAGATCACGCCCGCTCTGGAAACACCATATATTTT
TRBV6-1,medium-sized,TRBD1,TRBJ2-5,CASSAGTEIETQYF,TGTGCCAGCAGTGCCGGGACAGAAATAGAGACCCAGTACTTC
TRBV29-1,large,NA,TRBJ2-7,CSVRTAYYEQYF,TGCAGCGTTAGGACAGCATACTACGAGCAGTACTTC
TRBV15,medium-sized,NA,TRBJ2-7,CATSRESRSDEQYF,TGTGCCACCAGCAGAGAAAGTAGGTCGGACGAGCAGTACTTC
TRBV7-3,NA,NA,TRBJ2-2,CASSKSNGELFF,TGTGCCAGCAGCAAATCTAACGGGGAGCTGTTTTTT
TRBV20-1,NA,TRBD2,TRBJ2-2,CSARDGTSDTGELFF,TGCAGTGCTAGAGATGGGACTAGCGACACCGGGGAGCTGTTTTTT
TRBV2,large,NA,TRBJ2-7,CASSETTAVYEQYF,TGTGCCAGCAGTGAAACCACAGCCGTTTACGAGCAGTACTTC
TRBV20-1,medium-sized,NA,TRBJ2-1,CSARGHLNEQFF,TGCAGTGCTAGAGGGCACCTAAATGAGCAGTTCTTC
TRBV7-3,large,TRBD2,TRBJ2-1,CASSRLAGGTDEQFF,TGTGCCAGCAGCCGACTAGCGGGAGGTACAGATGAGCAGTTCTTC
TRBV19,large,NA,TRBJ2-1,CASSDYNEQFF,TGTGCCAGTAGTGACTACAATGAGCAGTTCTTC
TRBV20-1,large,TRBD2,TRBJ2-7,CSARDQDALPGLAGGKSYEQYF,TGCAGTGCTAGAGATCAAGATGCTCTTCCGGGACTAGCGGGAGGAAAATCCTACGAGCAGTACTTC
TRBV24-1,large,NA,TRBJ2-7,CATSSYKDNDEQYF,TGTGCCACCAGCAGTTATAAGGACAACGACGAGCAGTACTTC
TRBV29-1,large,NA,TRBJ2-2,CSVEVRGRNTGELFF,TGCAGCGTTGAGGTCAGGGGAAGGAACACCGGGGAGCTGTTTTTT
TRBV5-4,medium-sized,NA,TRBJ2-7,CASSLSGAYYEQYF,TGTGCCAGCAGCCTTTCCGGGGCCTACTACGAGCAGTACTTC
TRBV11-2,medium-sized,NA,TRBJ2-7,CASRDPGQDYEQYF,TGTGCCAGCAGAGATCCGGGACAAGACTACGAGCAGTACTTC
TRBV29-1,large,NA,TRBJ1-1,CSVDSKGGEGAFF,TGCAGTGTTGACTCGAAGGGAGGGGAGGGAGCTTTCTTT
TRBV28,large,TRBD1,TRBJ2-1,CASSFLTGGGSYNEQFF,TGTGCCAGCAGTTTTTTGACAGGGGGAGGCTCCTACAATGAGCAGTTCTTC
TRBV28,large,NA,TRBJ2-1,CASSFRGQVHNEQFF,TGTGCCAGCAGTTTTCGGGGCCAGGTCCACAATGAGCAGTTCTTC
TRBV28,medium-sized,NA,TRBJ2-1,CASSSYSGYNEQFF,TGTGCCAGCAGTTCCTATTCGGGGTACAATGAGCAGTTCTTC
TRBV29-1,large,TRBD1,TRBJ2-7,CSVEDKGQGAWEQYF,TGCAGCGTTGAAGATAAAGGACAGGGGGCGTGGGAGCAGTACTTC
TRBV29-1,large,NA,TRBJ2-5,CSVEGVNPLGGLDWETQYF,TGCAGCGTTGAAGGGGTGAACCCGCTAGGCGGGTTGGATTGGGAGACCCAGTACTTC
TRBV3-1,few,TRBD2,TRBJ2-7,CASSQDGAGGSEQYF,TGTGCCAGCAGCCAAGATGGAGCGGGAGGGAGCGAGCAGTACTTC
TRBV20-1,medium-sized,TRBD1,TRBJ1-3,CSARDRGRSGNTIYF,TGCAGTGCTAGGGACAGGGGACGCTCTGGAAACACCATATATTTT
TRBV29-1,large,NA,TRBJ1-1,CSVLDSQRVTEAFF,TGCAGTGTCCTGGACAGCCAACGAGTGACTGAAGCTTTCTTT
TRBV29-1,large,TRBD1,TRBJ2-7,CSVESPGTDPGYEQYF,TGCAGCGTTGAAAGTCCAGGGACAGACCCTGGCTACGAGCAGTACTTC
TRBV28,large,TRBD1,TRBJ2-5,CASSPGQGMEGSVQETQYF,TGTGCCAGCAGTCCCGGACAGGGGATGGAGGGCTCTGTCCAAGAGACCCAGTACTTC